These 31 T cell receptor beta chains share one sample of origin, sequenced in a study of beta chain features in type 1 diabetes. Reverse transcription of all isolated RNA meant that expressed TCRB transcripts were sequenced. Libraries were prepared by immunoSEQ multiplex PCR; TCRdb keeps only in-frame clonotypes and omits some of them. The table records some 160,000 clones, roughly 9.1% of them present only once. The sequencing sample was made of central memory CD4+ T cells from blood. Receptor source: a woman between 18 and 30 years old in good health.

In its sample, this clone was seen a few times. This CDR3 is also generated by other DNA sequences in the sample. This sequence joins TRBV30 and TRBJ1-2, with TRBD1 matching over 7 bases. The CDR3 is 13 residues long. After removal of 3 bases from V and 2 bases from J, the junction contained 3 bases not matched to a gene. Germline V gene sequence: CDR1 GTSNPN, CDR2 SVGIG (reference sequence). The CDR3 region has the DNA TGTGCCTGGAGCCCGGGACAGAACTATGGCTACACCTTC. It encodes CAWSPGQNYGYTF. The whole variable domain, filled in from reference TRBV30 and TRBJ1-2, reads SQTIHQWPATLVQPVGSPLSLECTVEGTSNPNLYWYRQAAGRGLQLLFYSVGIGQISSEVPQNLSASRPQDRQFILSSKKLLLSDSGFYLCAWSPGQNYGYTFGSGTRLTVV.

This clone was counted only a few times. V usage is TRBV6-5 and J usage is TRBJ2-3; no definite D call. V dropped 2 bases and J dropped 6 bases, with 15 bases sitting between them. The CDR3 spans 15 residues. CDR1 is MNHEY and CDR2 is SVGAGI in the germline V gene. CDR3 nucleotides: TGTGCCAGCAGTTACAACTACCCTCATCGGGATACGCAGTATTTT. It yields the protein CASSYNYPHRDTQYF.

In its sample, this clone was seen a few times. V is TRBV30 and J is TRBJ1-5, with 7 bases aligning to TRBD1. Losses at the gene ends were 1 base for V and 5 bases for J; bases not matched to a gene: 8. Germline V gives CDR1 GTSNPN, CDR2 SVGIG (reference sequence). The CDR3 is made up of 15 amino acids. CDR3 sequence reads: CAWSETGTRYQPQHF. The CDR3 DNA reads as TGTGCCTGGAGTGAGACAGGGACCAGATATCAGCCCCAGCATTTT. Full variable domain (missing parts from reference TRBV30 and TRBJ1-5): SQTIHQWPATLVQPVGSPLSLECTVEGTSNPNLYWYRQAAGRGLQLLFYSVGIGQISSEVPQNLSASRPQDRQFILSSKKLLLSDSGFYLCAWSETGTRYQPQHFGDGTRLSIL.

Concerning this clone: One end of the junction does not line up with germline, which may come from a read error. The chain couples TRBV14 to TRBJ2-4; 9 positions match TRBD2. This CDR3 contains 13 residues. Germline V CDR1 and CDR2: SGHDN, FVKESK. The CDR3 protein is CASSQTTTSGLTF. CDR3 DNA: TGTGCCAGCAGCCAAACTACGACTAGCGGACTTACCTTC.

This clone was seen more than once but under ten times. The CDR3 protein is CASSFTLATGWQETQYF. The CDR3 DNA is TGCGCCAGCAGCTTCACTTTGGCGACAGGGTGGCAAGAGACCCAGTACTTC. The gene calls are TRBV5-1 and TRBJ2-5; TRBD1 agrees at 7 bases. This CDR3 is built from 17 residues. Germline V gene data show CDR1 as SGHRS and CDR2 as YFSETQ. V lost 2 bases to trimming and J lost 2 bases; unmatched junction nucleotides: 12.

This clone has only a few counts. The chain carries TRBV5-1 and TRBJ2-5; 8 bases agree with TRBD1. After removal of 4 bases from V and 7 bases from J, the junction contained 6 bases not matched to a gene. CDR1 SGHRS and CDR2 YFSETQ come from the germline V gene. The CDR3 runs to 13 residues. The CDR3, as DNA: TGCGCCAGCAGCCGCGGACAGGGAGGGACCCAGTACTTC. It specifies CASSRGQGGTQYF.

CDR3 residues: CASSDASSGANVLTF. The CDR3, as DNA: TGCGCCAGCTCCGATGCGAGCTCTGGGGCCAACGTCCTGACTTTC. This chain joins TRBV5-1 and TRBJ2-6, with unresolved D. Germline V gives CDR1 SGHRS, CDR2 YFSETQ. The CDR3 is 15 amino acids. V gave up 7 bases and J gave up 0 bases, with 11 bases separating them.

The chain combines TRBV5-1 with TRBJ2-3; TRBD2 might be the D (6 bases). Germline V lookup: CDR1 SGHRS, CDR2 YFSETQ. This CDR3 has 14 amino acids. Trimming removed 2 bases at V and 10 bases at J, with 17 bases between. The CDR3 bases are TGCGCCAGCAGCTTAGGGCGGGACGCTGGGGCGCAGTATTTT. Translating gives CASSLGRDAGAQYF.

This clone was observed a handful of times. This chain links TRBV7-3 with TRBJ1-1; D perhaps matches TRBD1 (5 bases). Looked up from germline, CDR1 is SGHTA and CDR2 is FQGTGA. V was shortened by 5 bases and J by 3 bases, with 13 bases between the two germline ends. There are 14 residues in the CDR3. CDR3: CASSNAGGDTEAFF. For the CDR3, the DNA is TGTGCCAGCAGCAACGCGGGGGGGGACACTGAAGCTTTCTTT.

In DNA form, the CDR3 reads TGTGCCAGCAGCTTAGGGCTAGCGGGGGTTGCGGATACGCAGTATTTT. This translates into CASSLGLAGVADTQYF. V and J are TRBV7-3 and TRBJ2-3; the match to TRBD2 covers 10 bases. The germline gives CDR1 SGHTA, CDR2 FQGTGA. V dropped 2 bases and J dropped 6; count of bases not matched to a gene: 8. CDR3 length: 16 residues.

V and J are TRBV6-5 and TRBJ2-2, with D perhaps TRBD1 (6 bases). The V end was cut by 7 bases, the J end by 5 bases, with 11 bases between. CDR1 MNHEY and CDR2 SVGAGI come from the germline V gene. This CDR3 has 13 residues. CDR3 in DNA: TGTGCCAGCATAGAACAGGGAACCGGGGAGCTGTTTTTT. Residues: CASIEQGTGELFF.

The chain's CDR3 is CAGPQPQHF. The CDR3 nucleotides are TGTGCCGGCCCCCAGCCCCAGCATTTT. The chain links TRBV21-1 to TRBJ1-5; TRBD1 is the table's D call and was not checked against the DNA. TRBV21-1 is a listed pseudogene. The CDR3 extends over 9 amino acids.

The chain is built from TRBV7-8 and TRBJ2-7; weak D call: TRBD1 (6 bases). V was cut by 1 base and J by 1 base, with 11 bases left in between. CDR3 length: 15 amino acids. Germline loops: CDR1 SGHVS, CDR2 FQNEAQ. CDR3 nucleotide sequence: TGTGCCAGCAGCTTAGAGTGGGACATTTCCTACGAGCAGTACTTC. Translation: CASSLEWDISYEQYF.

A few counts support this clone. V is TRBV9 and J is TRBJ1-3; D is unresolved. Germline V gene lookup returns CDR1 SGDLS and CDR2 YYNGEE. CDR3 length: 16 amino acids. Trimming stripped 0 bases from V and 0 bases from J, with 10 bases between. The CDR3 region has the DNA TGTGCCAGCAGCGTAGACCTTCGGGACTCTGGAAACACCATATATTTT. It encodes CASSVDLRDSGNTIYF.

The CDR3 DNA follows: TGTGCCAGCAGCGGGAGTAAAGGGAGGGTGTGGTATGGCTACACCTTC. This translates into CASSGSKGRVWYGYTF. V usage is TRBV9 and J usage is TRBJ1-2; D remains unclear. V lost 3 bases and J 5 bases, leaving 20 bases between the germline ends. The CDR3 sequence is 16 residues long. Per germline, CDR1 SGDLS and CDR2 YYNGEE.

The rearrangement links TRBV4-2 to TRBJ1-5; the D is unclear. The CDR3 sequence is 13 residues long. V lost 6 bases, J lost 3 bases, and 9 bases lay in between. Germline CDR1 LGHNA, CDR2 YNFKEQ. CDR3 sequence (DNA): TGTGCCAGCAGGGGCCTACCCAATCAGCCCCAGCATTTT. Translating gives CASRGLPNQPQHF.

Here the CDR3 reads CAWSDSTYEQYF. DNA for the CDR3: TGTGCCTGGAGTGACTCCACCTACGAGCAGTACTTC. This chain uses TRBV30 with TRBJ2-7; D is uncertain. This CDR3 has 12 residues. Trimming shortened V by 1 base and J by 2 bases, and 6 bases separated the two germline ends. CDR1 and CDR2 from the germline V gene are GTSNPN and SVGIG (reference sequence).

This clone occurred a few times. The V gene is TRBV29-1, the J gene TRBJ1-1; D is ambiguous. Trimming cost V 5 bases and J 2 bases, with 12 bases left between them. The CDR3 covers 13 residues. Germline-derived CDR1 and CDR2 are SQVTM and ANQGSEA. The CDR3 bases are TGCAGCGTTTGCAACCAGGAAAACACTGAAGCTTTCTTT. It codes for CSVCNQENTEAFF.

The J gene is TRBJ2-5, the V gene TRBV7-3, with D unresolved. The germline CDR1 and CDR2 sequences are SGHTA and FQGTGA. Trimming removed 2 bases from V and 4 bases from J, with 8 bases in between. There are 13 residues in the CDR3. For the CDR3, the DNA is TGTGCCAGCAGCTTATCGATCGGAGAGACCCAGTACTTC. Translation gives CASSLSIGETQYF.

The sample holds a few counts of this clone. The chain combines TRBV7-9 with TRBJ1-6, with D perhaps matching TRBD1 (6 bases). Trimming removed 5 bases from V and 7 bases from J, with 12 bases in between. The germline V gene has CDR1 SEHNR and CDR2 FQNEAQ (reference sequence). The length of the CDR3 is 14 residues. The CDR3 nucleotides are TGTGCCAGCAGCCGCCCACAGGGAAATTCACCCCTCCACTTT. Its protein product is CASSRPQGNSPLHF.

The chain uses TRBV7-9 and TRBJ1-3, with D uncertain. In germline, CDR1 is SEHNR, CDR2 FQNEAQ (reference sequence). The CDR3 runs 13 residues. Trimming pared 1 base from V and 7 bases from J, leaving 8 bases between. The CDR3 DNA reads as TGTGCCAGCAGCTTAGATGGGCTCAACACCATATATTTT. This codes for CASSLDGLNTIYF.

This clone was counted a few times. The rearrangement uses TRBV9 and TRBJ2-5; 7 bases align to TRBD1. This CDR3 is built from 14 residues. V dropped 3 bases and J dropped 5; count of bases not matched to a gene: 7. CDR1 is SGDLS and CDR2 is YYNGEE in the germline V gene. CDR3 DNA: TGTGCCAGCAGCGCTTTGACAGGGATTGAGACCCAGTACTTC. Its translation: CASSALTGIETQYF.

The sample holds a few counts of this clone. This chain uses TRBV5-1 with TRBJ2-1, with 7 positions matching TRBD1. The CDR3 totals 14 residues. With V trimmed by 6 bases and J by 5 bases, 8 bases remained unmatched. Germline lookup yields CDR1 SGHRS and CDR2 YFSETQ. DNA for the CDR3: TGCGCCAGCACCCTAGAGGGACAGAACAATGAGCAGTTCTTC. Translation gives CASTLEGQNNEQFF.

This clone has more than one count but fewer than ten. The same CDR3 can be traced to other DNA sequences in this sample. This chain links TRBV5-1 with TRBJ1-1; TRBD1 matches at 7 bases. Germline V lookup: CDR1 SGHRS, CDR2 YFSETQ. V gave up 4 bases and J gave up 2 bases; unmatched junction bases: 5. This CDR3 spans 14 amino acids. The CDR3 nucleotides are TGCGCCAGCAGCAGGGGGACAGAAAACACTGAAGCTTTCTTT. Residues: CASSRGTENTEAFF.

In this sample, this clone turned up a few times. The V call is TRBV30, the J call TRBJ1-1, with 9 bases fitting TRBD1. This CDR3 comprises 14 residues. Trimming at V came to 2 bases and at J to 2 bases, leaving 3 bases not matched to a gene. Germline V lookup: CDR1 GTSNPN, CDR2 SVGIG (reference sequence). The CDR3 DNA is TGTGCCTGGAGTAGGGACAGGGAAAACACTGAAGCTTTCTTT. Encoded protein: CAWSRDRENTEAFF. Drawing the rest from reference TRBV30 and TRBJ1-1, the complete variable domain is SQTIHQWPATLVQPVGSPLSLECTVEGTSNPNLYWYRQAAGRGLQLLFYSVGIGQISSEVPQNLSASRPQDRQFILSSKKLLLSDSGFYLCAWSRDRENTEAFFGQGTRLTVV.

Only a few counts were recorded for this clone. The chain has TRBV4-3 and TRBJ1-1, with D tentatively TRBD1 (5 bases). This CDR3 has 13 residues. V lost 4 bases and J 1 base, leaving 7 bases between the germline ends. Germline V gene data show CDR1 as LGHNA and CDR2 as YSLEER. CDR3 sequence: CASSLGGNTEAFF. The CDR3 nucleotides read TGCGCCAGCAGCCTCGGGGGGAACACTGAAGCTTTCTTT.

This clone was recorded at least ten times. This sequence joins TRBV7-9 and TRBJ2-4; the match to TRBD2 covers 7 bases. The CDR3 runs to 16 residues. J gave up 4 bases and V 5 bases, and 11 bases lay outside the gene matches. Germline V lookup: CDR1 SEHNR, CDR2 FQNEAQ (reference sequence). For the CDR3, the DNA is TGTGCCAGCAGCGAAGCCGGGGGGAAGGAAAAAAACATTCAGTACTTC. It yields the protein CASSEAGGKEKNIQYF.

The genes are TRBV4-3 and TRBJ2-2, with 8 bases fitting TRBD1. The CDR3 spans 16 residues. V shed 3 bases, J shed 1 base, and the junction held 4 bases outside the gene matches. Germline loops: CDR1 LGHNA, CDR2 YSLEER. The DNA of the CDR3 is TGCGCCAGCAGCCAGCGGACAGGGCAGAACACCGGGGAGCTGTTTTTT. Its translation: CASSQRTGQNTGELFF.

This chain connects TRBV6-6 to TRBJ1-5; 8 nucleotides line up with TRBD1. This CDR3 has 13 residues. Germline CDR1 is MNHNY and CDR2 is SVGAGI (reference sequence). V lost 6 bases and J lost 7; bases outside the gene matches: 5. The CDR3 DNA sequence: TGTGCCAGCAGCCAAGGACAGGGCCAGCCCCAGCATTTT. Its translation is CASSQGQGQPQHF.

The genes are TRBV7-2 and TRBJ2-3, with 9 nucleotides matching TRBD1. The CDR3 extends over 14 amino acids. The germline CDR1 and CDR2 sequences are SGHTA and FQGNSA. Losses at the gene ends were 5 bases for V and 2 bases for J; bases not matched to a gene: 2. CDR3 in amino acids: CASSTGGPTDTQYF. CDR3 in DNA: TGTGCCAGCAGCACAGGGGGCCCCACAGATACGCAGTATTTT.

This clone was seen a handful of times. The V gene is TRBV11-1, the J gene TRBJ2-1, with 9 bases that match TRBD2. Trimming took 8 bases from V and 9 from J; bases not matched to a gene: 14. CDR1 is SGHAT and CDR2 is FQDESV in the germline V gene (reference sequence). This CDR3 has 15 residues. CDR3 sequence: CASGEDGGGAGEQFF. CDR3 nucleotide sequence: TGTGCCAGCGGGGAGGACGGCGGGGGGGCAGGTGAGCAGTTCTTC.